This T cell receptor beta chain was identified during a study of regulatory T cells in long-lasting Graves disease. Building the TCR beta libraries relied on iRepertoire HTBI primers, and CDR3 regions underwent Arm-PCR. TCRdb reprocessed the multiplex PCR reads with MiXCR, giving one entry per CDR3 protein. The sample carries more than 450,000 distinct CDR3 sequences, 15% to 20% recorded once. This clonotype was observed many times. This CDR3 has 15 amino acids. In germline, CDR1 is SGHRS, CDR2 YFSETQ. V was clipped by 0 bases and J by 8 bases; unmatched bases: 8. Time point described: newly diagnosed GD, antithyroid drugs for less than 3 months. The TCR library was made from RNA that had been extracted from PBMCs in TRIzol. This sample was shared with a second study, whose subject was T cells in Graves' hyperthyroidism and ophthalmopathy. That publication notes: In the first-round RT-PCR of the TCR CDR3, the HTBI primer set was used. Within blood appeared most thyroid clonotypes that had expanded above 0.001.

The V call is TRBV5-1, the J call TRBJ2-1, with 7 nucleotides matching TRBD2. The TCR was taken from a man aged 40-49 years with Graves disease. The source was peripheral blood mononuclear cells (PBMCs), collected at new diagnosis, from a patient treated with antithyroid drugs. The CDR3 DNA sequence: TGCGCCAGCAGCTTGGTTGCGGGAGCTTTGGATGAGCAGTTCTTC. Its protein product is CASSLVAGALDEQFF.